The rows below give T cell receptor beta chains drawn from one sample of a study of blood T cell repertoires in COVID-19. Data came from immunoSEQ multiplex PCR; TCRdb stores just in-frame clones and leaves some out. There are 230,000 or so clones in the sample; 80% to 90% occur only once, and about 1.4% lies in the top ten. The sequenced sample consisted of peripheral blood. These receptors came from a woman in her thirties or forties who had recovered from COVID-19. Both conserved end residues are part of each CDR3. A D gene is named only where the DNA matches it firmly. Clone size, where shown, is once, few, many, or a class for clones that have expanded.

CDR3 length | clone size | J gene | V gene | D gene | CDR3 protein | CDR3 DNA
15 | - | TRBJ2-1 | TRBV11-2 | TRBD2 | CASSSPGLGHFEQFF | TGTGCCAGCAGCTCGCCGGGACTAGGACATTTCGAGCAGTTCTTC
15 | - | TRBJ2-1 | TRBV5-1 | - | CASRSGEGSYNEQFF | TGCGCCAGCAGGTCGGGAGAGGGGTCCTACAATGAGCAGTTCTTC
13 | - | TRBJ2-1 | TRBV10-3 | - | CAISESTGNEQFF | TGTGCCATCAGTGAGTCGACTGGGAATGAGCAGTTCTTC
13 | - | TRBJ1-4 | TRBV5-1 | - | CASRGGANEKLFF | TGCGCCAGCCGGGGGGGTGCTAATGAAAAACTGTTTTTT
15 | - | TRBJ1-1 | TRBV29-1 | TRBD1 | CSAWGQGARDTEAFF | TGCAGCGCCTGGGGACAGGGGGCTCGTGACACTGAAGCTTTCTTT
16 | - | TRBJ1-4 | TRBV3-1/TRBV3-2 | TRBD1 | CASSQPPGRGNEKLFF | TGTGCCAGCAGCCAACCACCCGGCAGGGGGAATGAAAAACTGTTTTTT
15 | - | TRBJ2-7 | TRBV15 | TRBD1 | CATSENRGFRDEQYF | TGTGCCACCAGCGAAAACAGGGGGTTCCGGGACGAGCAGTACTTC
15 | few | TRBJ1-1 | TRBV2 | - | CASSEQGTLNTEAFF | TGTGCCAGCAGTGAACAGGGCACCTTGAACACTGAAGCTTTCTTT
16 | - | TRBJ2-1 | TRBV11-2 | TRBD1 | CASSSTQGPPLNEQFF | TGTGCCAGCAGCAGTACACAGGGGCCCCCACTTAATGAGCAGTTCTTC
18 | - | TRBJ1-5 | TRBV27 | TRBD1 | CASSLFGGTAGGDQPQHF | TGTGCCAGCAGTTTATTTGGCGGGACAGCCGGCGGGGATCAGCCCCAGCATTTT